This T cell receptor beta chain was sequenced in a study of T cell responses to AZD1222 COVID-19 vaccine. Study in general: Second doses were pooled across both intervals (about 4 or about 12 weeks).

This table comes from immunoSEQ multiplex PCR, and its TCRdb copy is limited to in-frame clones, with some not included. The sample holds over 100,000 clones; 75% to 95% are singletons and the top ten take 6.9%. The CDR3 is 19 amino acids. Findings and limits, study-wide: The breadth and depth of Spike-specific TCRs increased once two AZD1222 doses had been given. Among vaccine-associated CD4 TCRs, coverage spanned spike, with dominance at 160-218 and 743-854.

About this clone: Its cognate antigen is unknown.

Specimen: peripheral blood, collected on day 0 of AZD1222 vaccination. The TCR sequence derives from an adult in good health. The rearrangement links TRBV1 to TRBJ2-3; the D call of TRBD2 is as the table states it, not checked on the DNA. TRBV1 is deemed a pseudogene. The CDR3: CTSSQDRGLAGLREGTQYF. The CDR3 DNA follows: TGCACCAGCAGCCAAGATCGAGGACTAGCGGGCCTCCGGGAGGGTACGCAGTATTTT.